These 27 T cell receptor beta chains came from one sample sequenced in a study of T cell responses to AZD1222 COVID-19 vaccine. Profiling relied on immunoSEQ multiplex PCR, and the TCRdb table lists in-frame clones only, not all of them. The sample contains some 190,000 clones, around nine tenths of which appear only once. The material was peripheral blood, obtained 28 days after the second AZD1222 dose. The receptor set was obtained from an adult who received the AZD1222 COVID-19 vaccine.

V is TRBV19 and J is TRBJ2-7, with 9 bases fitting TRBD2. The CDR3 is 14 amino acids. The J segment lost 3 bases and the V segment lost 4 bases, leaving 4 bases of the junction unmatched. Looked up from germline, CDR1 is LNHDA and CDR2 is SQIVND (reference sequence). The CDR3 is CASSTWTSDYEQYF. DNA for the CDR3: TGTGCCAGTAGTACCTGGACTAGCGACTACGAGCAGTACTTC. The full variable domain, with the rest looked up from reference TRBV19 and TRBJ2-7, is DGGITQSPKYLFRKEGQNVTLSCEQNLNHDAMYWYRQDPGQGLRLIYYSQIVNDFQKGDIAEGYSVSREKKESFPLTVTSAQKNPTAFYLCASSTWTSDYEQYFGPGTRLTVT.

This sequence joins TRBV2 and TRBJ2-2; maybe TRBD1 (5 bases). The CDR3 consists of 14 residues. V dropped 7 bases and J dropped 5 bases, with 14 bases sitting between them. Germline V gene sequence: CDR1 SNHLY, CDR2 FYNNEI. The CDR3 DNA follows: TGTGCCAGCAAGGTGCAGGGTAGGACCGGGGAGCTGTTTTTT. Translating gives CASKVQGRTGELFF.

The rearrangement joins TRBV9 to TRBJ2-1; possible D gene TRBD2, 6 bases. The CDR3 loop spans 13 amino acids. Germline CDR1 reads SGDLS; CDR2 reads YYNGEE. Trimming left V 3 bases short and J 6 bases short, with 10 bases between. CDR3 sequence: CASSGNSGNEQFF. CDR3 bases: TGTGCCAGCAGCGGGAATAGCGGCAATGAGCAGTTCTTC.

CDR3 coding DNA: TGTGCCAGCAGTGATAACGGACAGGGGGCCTTCTCCGGGGAGCTGTTTTTT. This sequence encodes CASSDNGQGAFSGELFF. The chain combines TRBV6-4 with TRBJ2-2; 11 nucleotides agree with TRBD1. The junction had 9 bases not matched to a gene; V was cut back by 3 bases and J by 6 bases. The V gene's germline CDR1 is MRHNA and CDR2 SNTAGT. The CDR3 contains 17 residues.

J is TRBJ2-5 and V is TRBV4-2; 8 bases align to TRBD2. The germline CDR1 and CDR2 sequences are LGHNA and YNFKEQ. The CDR3 runs 18 residues. J gave up 5 bases and V 0 bases, and 14 bases lay outside the gene matches. The CDR3 loop is CASSQDLWTSSGAETQYF. For the CDR3, the DNA is TGTGCCAGCAGCCAAGATCTTTGGACTAGCTCGGGTGCGGAGACCCAGTACTTC.

This clone has just one count. The rearrangement links TRBV12-3 or TRBV12-4 to TRBJ1-6; D not certain. V gave up 4 bases and J gave up 10 bases, with 8 bases separating them. The CDR3 sequence is 12 residues long. CDR3 sequence reads: CASSSVGSPLHF. The CDR3 nucleotides are TGTGCCAGCAGTTCAGTCGGATCACCCCTCCACTTT.

CDR3 bases: TGTGCCAGCAGCTTAGCTAGCGGGATGACAGATACGCAGTATTTT. It translates to CASSLASGMTDTQYF. The chain employs TRBV7-9 and TRBJ2-3; 8 bases fit TRBD2. The germline V gene encodes CDR1 SEHNR and CDR2 FQNEAQ (reference sequence). The CDR3 runs to 15 residues. V gave up 0 bases and J gave up 3 bases; unmatched junction bases: 2. Full variable domain (remainder filled in from reference TRBV7-9 and TRBJ2-3): DTGVSQNPRHKITKRGQNVTFRCDPISEHNRLYWYRQTLGQGPEFLTYFQNEAQLEKSRLLSDRFSAERPKGSFSTLEIQRTEQGDSAMYLCASSLASGMTDTQYFGPGTRLTVL.

This chain links TRBV5-1 with TRBJ1-1; possibly TRBD1 for D (6 bases). The CDR3 spans 14 residues. V was clipped by 0 bases and J by 6 bases, with 12 bases between them. In germline, CDR1 is SGHRS, CDR2 YFSETQ. The CDR3 loop reads CASSLADSEAEAFF. CDR3 DNA: TGCGCCAGCAGCTTGGCGGACAGCGAGGCTGAAGCTTTCTTT.

This chain joins TRBV5-1 and TRBJ1-6; the match to TRBD1 covers 10 bases. Germline V CDR1 and CDR2: SGHRS, YFSETQ. This CDR3 has 16 residues. The V segment lost 3 bases and the J segment 10 bases; nucleotides outside the gene matches: 10. CDR3 bases: TGCGCCAGCAGCTATTTCTCCGGGACAGGGGCCTCACCCCTCCACTTT. Protein sequence: CASSYFSGTGASPLHF.

CDR3 bases: TGTGCCAGCAGCCAAGACAATAATGAAAAACTGTTTTTT. Amino acids: CASSQDNNEKLFF. V usage is TRBV3-1 (or the pseudogene TRBV3-2) and J usage is TRBJ1-4; the D is unclear. Germline CDR1 reads LGHDT; CDR2 reads YNNKEL (reference sequence). V shed 0 bases and J shed 4 bases, with 3 bases lying between them. This CDR3 has 13 residues.

Only one count was recorded for this clone. The chain combines TRBV29-1 with TRBJ2-3; D may be TRBD1 (6 bases). The CDR3 sequence is 16 residues long. V lost 3 bases, J lost 0 bases, and 16 bases lay in between. Germline loops: CDR1 SQVTM, CDR2 ANQGSEA. The CDR3 DNA sequence: TGCAGCGTTGATGGTTCGGCAGGGGCTAGCACAGATACGCAGTATTTT. As protein: CSVDGSAGASTDTQYF.

This clone was detected only once. The chain links TRBV2 to TRBJ2-5; no firm D call. Trimming stripped 5 bases from V and 9 bases from J, with 19 bases between. The CDR3 is made up of 14 amino acids. Germline values: CDR1 SNHLY, CDR2 FYNNEI. As DNA, the CDR3 is TGTGCCAGCAGTCCGGAAGTTACAGACCGGGCCCAGTACTTC. Translation: CASSPEVTDRAQYF.

This chain uses TRBV19 with TRBJ2-1; no reliable D call. V was trimmed by 3 bases and J by 4 bases, leaving 7 bases between them. Germline V lookup: CDR1 LNHDA, CDR2 SQIVND (reference sequence). The CDR3 runs 13 residues. CDR3 loop: CASSMGLYNEQFF. CDR3 DNA: TGTGCCAGTAGTATGGGGTTATACAATGAGCAGTTCTTC.

The chain recombines TRBV6-5 with TRBJ1-5; possible D gene TRBD1, 6 bases. V was cut by 2 bases and J by 2 bases, with 10 bases left in between. Germline assignment: CDR1 MNHEY and CDR2 SVGAGI. CDR3 length: 15 residues. DNA of the CDR3: TGTGCCAGCAGTTACGTGGCAGGGGGCAATCAGCCCCAGCATTTT. Translated, it gives CASSYVAGGNQPQHF.

The V gene is TRBV9, the J gene TRBJ1-2, with a possible D match to TRBD1 (5 bases). The CDR3 is made up of 14 amino acids. Trimming pared 0 bases from V and 6 bases from J, leaving 12 bases between. The V gene's germline CDR1 is SGDLS and CDR2 YYNGEE. The DNA for the CDR3 is TGTGCCAGCAGCGTAGGGGCAGGGATGGATGGCTACACCTTC. It yields the protein CASSVGAGMDGYTF.

V gene TRBV5-8 combines with J gene TRBJ1-2; D unresolved. Germline CDR1 SGHTS, CDR2 YDEGEE. Trimming stripped 0 bases from V and 5 bases from J, with 5 bases between. This CDR3 region has 12 residues. The CDR3 bases are TGTGCCAGCAGCTTGGACGGGTATGGCTACACCTTC. Its translation: CASSLDGYGYTF.

V gene TRBV19 combines with J gene TRBJ2-1; 8 bases align to TRBD2. This CDR3 spans 16 amino acids. Trimming at V came to 7 bases and at J to 3 bases, leaving 11 bases not matched to a gene. The germline V gene has CDR1 LNHDA and CDR2 SQIVND (reference sequence). DNA for the CDR3: TGTGCCAGTAACCGAGGGACTAGAGGATTCTACAATGAGCAGTTCTTC. Its translation is CASNRGTRGFYNEQFF.

J is TRBJ1-4 and V is TRBV3-1 (or the pseudogene TRBV3-2); D might be TRBD1 (5 bases). V shed 5 bases and J shed 7 bases, with 17 bases lying between them. The V gene's germline CDR1 is LGHDT and CDR2 YNNKEL (reference sequence). The CDR3 extends over 15 amino acids. CDR3 bases: TGTGCCAGCAGCAGGGGTGTGACGGGCGTTGAAAAACTGTTTTTT. It encodes CASSRGVTGVEKLFF.

V gene TRBV10-3 combines with J gene TRBJ1-5; TRBD1 is a possible D gene (6 bases). The CDR3 is 18 residues long. The V gene lost 0 bases and the J gene lost 0 bases, with 15 bases spanning the gap. CDR1 and CDR2 from the germline V gene are ENHRY and SYGVKD. CDR3 region: CAISESAGAGVSNQPQHF. CDR3 coding DNA: TGTGCCATCAGTGAGTCTGCAGGGGCGGGTGTTAGCAATCAGCCCCAGCATTTT.

This chain uses TRBV3-1 (or the pseudogene TRBV3-2) with TRBJ2-7, with 9 bases identical to TRBD1. V dropped 8 bases and J dropped 4; count of bases not matched to a gene: 0. Germline assignment: CDR1 LGHDT and CDR2 YNNKEL (reference sequence). The CDR3 is 11 amino acids. Written as DNA, the CDR3 is TGTGCCAGCGGGACAGGGTACGAGCAGTACTTC. It specifies CASGTGYEQYF.

The chain recombines TRBV28 with TRBJ1-2; a possible D gene is TRBD1 (5 bases). Germline CDR1 and CDR2: MDHEN and SYDVKM. There are 12 residues in the CDR3. The V end was cut by 3 bases, the J end by 9 bases, with 11 bases between. The CDR3 DNA is TGTGCCAGCAGTTTTCAGGGCGGGAGCTACACCTTC. Amino acids: CASSFQGGSYTF.

The chain is built from TRBV30 and TRBJ1-2, with 7 nucleotides matching TRBD1. J gave up 4 bases and V 5 bases, and 7 bases lay outside the gene matches. Germline assignment: CDR1 GTSNPN and CDR2 SVGIG (reference sequence). The CDR3 contains 13 residues. CDR3: CAWGVGDSYGYTF. The CDR3 region has the DNA TGTGCCTGGGGAGTCGGGGACAGCTATGGCTACACCTTC.

The rearrangement links TRBV27 to TRBJ2-7; 9 nucleotides align to TRBD2. Germline V gene sequence: CDR1 MNHEY, CDR2 SMNVEV (reference sequence). CDR3 size: 16 residues. Losses at the gene ends were 6 bases for V and 0 bases for J; bases not matched to a gene: 9. The CDR3 nucleotides read TGTGCCAGCAGACGGGGGCTAGCGGGGAACTCCTACGAGCAGTACTTC. It translates to CASRRGLAGNSYEQYF.

This chain uses TRBV18 with TRBJ1-5; tentatively, D is TRBD1 (6 bases). Germline values: CDR1 KGHSH, CDR2 LQKENI. The CDR3 contains 15 residues. The germline V and J ends were trimmed by 3 bases and 3 bases, with 12 bases remaining between them. The CDR3 here is CASSPRGDNNQPQHF. DNA for the CDR3: TGTGCCAGCTCACCGAGGGGGGATAACAATCAGCCCCAGCATTTT.

This clone was detected only once. The chain carries TRBV7-8 and TRBJ1-5, with D unclear. This CDR3 contains 13 residues. CDR1 and CDR2 from the germline V gene are SGHVS and FQNEAQ. The V gene lost 6 bases and the J gene lost 5 bases, with 11 bases spanning the gap. The CDR3 loop is CASSRTWDQPQHF. The CDR3 coding sequence is TGTGCCAGCAGTCGTACCTGGGATCAGCCCCAGCATTTT.

This chain connects TRBV27 to TRBJ2-5; 10 bases line up with TRBD2. Germline CDR1 is MNHEY and CDR2 is SMNVEV (reference sequence). The CDR3 consists of 18 residues. V lost 2 bases and J lost 0; bases outside the gene matches: 9. CDR3 protein: CASSLGVSGGPYQETQYF. CDR3 nucleotide sequence: TGTGCCAGCAGTTTAGGCGTTAGCGGGGGGCCGTACCAAGAGACCCAGTACTTC.

This chain joins TRBV5-5 and TRBJ2-7, with a weak D call TRBD2 (6 bases). CDR3 length: 14 amino acids. V gave up 1 base and J gave up 6 bases, with 14 bases separating them. Germline CDR1 reads SGHKS; CDR2 reads YYEKEE (reference sequence). CDR3 region: CASSLFTSPGEQYF. CDR3 coding DNA: TGTGCCAGCAGCTTGTTTACTAGCCCGGGCGAGCAGTACTTC.